Below are 2 T cell receptor beta chains sequenced from a single sample in a study of cytomegalovirus exposure and HLA in healthy donors. In the PCR, 60 Vbeta and 13 Jbeta primers were used. Libraries were prepared by immunoSEQ multiplex PCR; TCRdb keeps only in-frame clonotypes and omits some of them. Here the sample spans roughly 100,000 clones, approximately 80% being singletons. Source material: PBMCs. These TCRs come from a male donor in good health and CMV-seropositive.

The chain has TRBV5-4 and TRBJ2-2, with 10 bases that match TRBD2. From germline, CDR1 is SGHNT and CDR2 YYREEE (reference sequence). The CDR3 loop spans 17 amino acids. V lost 4 bases to trimming and J lost 2 bases; unmatched junction nucleotides: 8. This CDR3 reads CASSPSGRALNTGELFF. The CDR3 DNA follows: TGTGCCAGCAGCCCCAGCGGGAGGGCCCTTAACACCGGGGAGCTGTTTTTT.

This chain joins TRBV5-4 and TRBJ2-3; D is possibly TRBD2 (5 bases). This CDR3 spans 15 amino acids. Trimming took off 4 bases at V and 0 bases at J, with 12 bases between the two ends. In germline, CDR1 is SGHNT, CDR2 YYREEE (reference sequence). The CDR3 DNA is TGTGCCAGCAGCCAAACTAGTTCTAGCACAGATACGCAGTATTTT. Residues: CASSQTSSSTDTQYF.